Listed below are T cell receptor beta chains from one sample, sequenced in a study of CXCR4 blockade with PD-1 therapy in pancreatic cancer. Measured with immunoSEQ multiplex PCR; TCRdb has only the in-frame clones, and not every one. The sample holds some 1,200 clones, approximately 38% seen once. The sequencing sample was made of tumor tissue. The receptor source for this set is a human donor with pancreatic ductal adenocarcinoma. Each CDR3 is given with its conserved first and last residue. Each record gives: clone size, V gene, J gene, D gene, CDR3 DNA, CDR3 protein. The D gene is left open where the match is weak. Size is stated for part of the rows, as once, few or many counts, or as a class when the clone is expanded.

.	TRBV6-8	TRBJ1-1	TRBD1	TGTGCCAGCAGTATTGGGACAGGGAAAGCTTTCTTT	CASSIGTGKAFF
few	TRBV6-8	TRBJ2-7	TRBD1	TGTGCCAGCAGTTACAGTGTGACAGGGGGCTTCCTTTACGAGCAGTACTTC	CASSYSVTGGFLYEQYF
.	TRBV19	TRBJ2-7	TRBD1	TGTGCCAGTACCTCCGGGACAGGTCGCAAGCAGTACTTC	CASTSGTGRKQYF
.	TRBV9	TRBJ2-3	TRBD2	TGTGCCGCTGGCACTAGCGGGTGGGCAGATACGCAGTATTTT	CAAGTSGWADTQYF
.	TRBV9	TRBJ2-3	.	TGTGCCAGCAGCGTAGACTCTAGCACAGATACGCAGTATTTT	CASSVDSSTDTQYF
few	TRBV6-8	TRBJ2-7	TRBD1	TGTGCCTCAAGCTGGACAGGAGGCTTCTACGAGCAGTACTTC	CASSWTGGFYEQYF
few	TRBV6-8	TRBJ1-2	TRBD1	TGTGCCAGCAGCCATGGACAGGTCTATGGCTACACCTTC	CASSHGQVYGYTF
.	TRBV10-2	TRBJ1-1	.	TGCGCCAGCAGTTCGTCTGGAATGAACACTGAAGCTTTCTTT	CASSSSGMNTEAFF
.	TRBV10-1	TRBJ2-4	TRBD1	TGCGCCAGCAGTGAGAGGGACAGGTGTTTGACCAAAAACATTCAGTACTTC	CASSERDRCLTKNIQYF
.	TRBV19	TRBJ1-5	TRBD1	TGTGCCAGTACCCTGGACGGGACAGCATATAGCAATCAGCCCCAGCATTTT	CASTLDGTAYSNQPQHF
.	TRBV18	TRBJ2-6	.	TGTGCCAGCTCACCCCCGGGCCGACTGGCTGGGGCCAACGTCCTGACTTTC	CASSPPGRLAGANVLTF
few	TRBV7-6	TRBJ2-7	TRBD1	TGTGCCAGCAGCTTACGGGCAGGGGGCGCCGAGCAGTACTTC	CASSLRAGGAEQYF
.	TRBV10-2	TRBJ1-1	.	TGCGCCAGCTCGGGACAGAACACTGAAGCTTTCTTT	CASSGQNTEAFF
.	TRBV19	TRBJ1-1	.	TGTGCCAGCCGAGGGGGGCGGGTTAACACTGAAGCTTTCTTT	CASRGGRVNTEAFF
few	TRBV9	TRBJ1-1	.	TGTGCCAGCAGCGGACCCGGGACATACGCTTTCTTT	CASSGPGTYAFF
.	TRBV6-7	TRBJ2-2	.	TGTGCCAGCAGTTACTCGACGGCCCCCGGGGAGCTGTTTTTT	CASSYSTAPGELFF